The 23 T cell receptor beta chains listed next were all sequenced from one sample in a study of T cells in Graves' hyperthyroidism and ophthalmopathy. Using RNA transcripts as the source, TCR beta CDR3 regions were amplified. The HTBI primer set served for first-round RT-PCR of the TCR CDR3. A single record per CDR3 protein comes from TCRdb applying MiXCR to the multiplex PCR reads. The data contain roughly 420,000 distinct CDR3 sequences, approximately 14% of them singletons. Material for sequencing was blood. These TCRs come from a young woman with Graves' hyperthyroidism.

This clonotype was detected ten times or more. V gene TRBV19 combines with J gene TRBJ1-2, with TRBD1 identical over 7 bases. The CDR3 is made up of 16 amino acids. With V trimmed by 7 bases and J by 2 bases, 13 bases remained unmatched. Germline CDR1 LNHDA, CDR2 SQIVND (reference sequence). The CDR3 reads CASNPTIGTVNYGYTF. In nucleotides, the CDR3 is TGTGCCAGTAACCCCACTATTGGGACAGTCAACTATGGCTACACCTTC. The full variable domain, completed using reference TRBV19 and TRBJ1-2, is DGGITQSPKYLFRKEGQNVTLSCEQNLNHDAMYWYRQDPGQGLRLIYYSQIVNDFQKGDIAEGYSVSREKKESFPLTVTSAQKNPTAFYLCASNPTIGTVNYGYTFGSGTRLTVV.

There are many counts of this clonotype. The rearrangement joins TRBV11-2 to TRBJ2-1, with D perhaps matching TRBD1 (6 bases). Germline-derived CDR1 and CDR2 are SGHAT and FQNNGV. The CDR3 consists of 12 residues. Trimming shortened V by 5 bases and J by 5 bases, and 7 bases separated the two germline ends. In DNA, the CDR3 is TGTGCCAGCAGCCACAGGGACAATGAGCAGTTCTTC. This gives the protein CASSHRDNEQFF.

This clonotype appeared many times. The chain's CDR3 is CASKDRGDTYGYTF. In DNA, the CDR3 is TGTGCCAGCAAAGACAGGGGCGACACCTATGGCTACACCTTC. The V gene is TRBV6-1, the J gene TRBJ1-2; TRBD1 matches 8 bases. Losses at the gene ends were 7 bases for V and 4 bases for J; bases not matched to a gene: 8. CDR3 length: 14 residues. Germline values: CDR1 MNHNS, CDR2 SASEGT.

This clonotype was recorded many times. The rearrangement links TRBV20-1 to TRBJ1-2, with D possibly being TRBD1 (6 bases). This CDR3 contains 11 residues. Germline V gene sequence: CDR1 DFQATT, CDR2 SNEGSKA (reference sequence). The V and J ends lost 6 bases and 4 bases respectively, with 9 bases between them. The CDR3 region has the DNA TGCAGTGCCAGGGGTGGCTATGGCTACACCTTC. It specifies CSARGGYGYTF.

This clonotype occurred many times. The V call is TRBV9, the J call TRBJ2-7, with D unresolved. The CDR3 spans 14 residues. The V gene lost 1 base and the J gene lost 1 base, with 9 bases spanning the gap. Germline CDR1 is SGDLS and CDR2 is YYNGEE. CDR3: CASSVWAGSYEQYF. CDR3 DNA: TGTGCCAGCAGCGTATGGGCCGGATCCTACGAGCAGTACTTC.

J is TRBJ2-3 and V is TRBV28; 9 bases fit TRBD2. This CDR3 comprises 15 residues. Germline V gene lookup returns CDR1 MDHEN and CDR2 SYDVKM. Trimming removed 6 bases from V and 1 base from J; junction bases left unmatched: 5. The CDR3 DNA is TGTGCCAGCAGGCGCGGGGGGGCAGGCACAGATACGCAGTATTTT. This encodes CASRRGGAGTDTQYF.

This clonotype has ten or more counts. The CDR3 loop reads CASSWGGTADTQYF. In nucleotides, the CDR3 is TGTGCCAGCAGCTGGGGGGGTACGGCAGATACGCAGTATTTT. This chain uses TRBV5-5 with TRBJ2-3; 7 bases match TRBD2. After removal of 3 bases from V and 4 bases from J, the junction contained 5 bases not matched to a gene. CDR3 length: 14 amino acids. CDR1 is SGHKS, CDR2 YYEKEE, per germline (reference sequence).

This clonotype was observed many times. The chain uses TRBV5-1 and TRBJ2-7; D may be TRBD2 (5 bases). The CDR3 extends over 14 amino acids. Germline CDR1 reads SGHRS; CDR2 reads YFSETQ. V was shortened by 4 bases and J by 4 bases, with 15 bases between the two germline ends. The CDR3 sequence: CASSGTGISYEQYF. For the CDR3, the DNA is TGCGCCAGCAGCGGAACCGGGATATCTTACGAGCAGTACTTC.

This clonotype came up many times. The CDR3 sequence: CASSLESRVLAGEEETQYF. DNA of the CDR3: TGTGCCAGCAGTTTAGAATCTCGTGTACTAGCGGGAGAGGAAGAGACCCAGTACTTC. The chain links TRBV12-3 or TRBV12-4 to TRBJ2-5; TRBD2 matches at 11 bases. V lost 1 base, J lost 3 bases, and 13 bases stayed unmatched. This CDR3 region has 19 residues.

The chain combines TRBV9 with TRBJ2-3; D may correspond to TRBD1 or TRBD2 (6 bases each). CDR3 length: 18 amino acids. CDR1 and CDR2 from the germline V gene are SGDLS and YYNGEE. V lost 0 bases and J 1 base, leaving 18 bases between the germline ends. The CDR3 DNA is TGTGCCAGCAGCGTAGTGAAGGTTGGGGGGCTGGGCACAGATACGCAGTATTTT. The encoded protein is CASSVVKVGGLGTDTQYF.

This clonotype turned up a few times. The rearrangement uses TRBV3-1 and TRBJ2-5; D perhaps matches TRBD2 (6 bases). This CDR3 comprises 18 residues. The germline V gene has CDR1 LGHDT and CDR2 YNNKEL (reference sequence). V dropped 4 bases and J dropped 2 bases, with 23 bases sitting between them. The CDR3 region is CASSPGRVAENLQETQYF. CDR3 bases: TGTGCCAGCAGCCCAGGACGGGTAGCGGAGAACCTACAAGAGACCCAGTACTTC.

The chain couples TRBV9 to TRBJ1-6; no reliable D call. V was clipped by 3 bases and J by 7 bases, with 8 bases between them. Germline CDR1 and CDR2: SGDLS and YYNGEE. The CDR3 extends over 13 amino acids. Written as DNA, the CDR3 is TGTGCCAGCAGCGATCGTACCAATTCACCCCTCCACTTT. Amino acids: CASSDRTNSPLHF.

Many counts were recorded for this clonotype. This chain joins TRBV6-1 and TRBJ2-7; 12 bases map to TRBD1. In germline, CDR1 is MNHNS, CDR2 SASEGT. Losses at the gene ends were 8 bases for V and 4 bases for J; bases not matched to a gene: 9. CDR3 size: 15 residues. The CDR3 loop is CASSSGTGGVYEQYF. In nucleotides, the CDR3 is TGTGCCAGCTCCTCCGGGACAGGGGGCGTTTACGAGCAGTACTTC.

This clonotype was counted ten times or more. The chain carries TRBV12-5 and TRBJ2-5; 7 bases are a match to TRBD1. Germline-derived CDR1 and CDR2 are LGHNT and FRNRAP. This CDR3 comprises 15 residues. The junction had 8 bases not matched to a gene; V was cut back by 0 bases and J by 7 bases. The CDR3 DNA is TGTGCTAGTGGTTTGGTACTGGGGACAGAGGCGACCCAGTACTTC. It translates to CASGLVLGTEATQYF.

This clonotype was counted ten times or more. The rearrangement uses TRBV5-8 and TRBJ1-2, with 9 bases lining up with TRBD1. With V trimmed by 0 bases and J by 4 bases, 4 bases remained unmatched. CDR3 size: 15 residues. Germline V gene lookup returns CDR1 SGHTS and CDR2 YDEGEE. CDR3 sequence (DNA): TGTGCCAGCAGCTTGGGGGACAGGGTAGGCTATGGCTACACCTTC. This sequence encodes CASSLGDRVGYGYTF.

A note on this clonotype: With a much larger clone just one base away, this may be a read error. CDR3 in DNA: TGTGCCAGCAGTTTATGGAACACAGATACGCGGTATTTT. It codes for CASSLWNTDTRYF. The chain is built from TRBV27 and TRBJ2-3; D gene uncertain. The CDR3 spans 13 residues. CDR1 and CDR2 from the germline V gene are MNHEY and SMNVEV (reference sequence).

This clonotype was detected only a few times. The genes are TRBV7-3 and TRBJ2-1; 13 bases agree with TRBD2. CDR3 length: 15 residues. Germline assignment: CDR1 SGHTA and CDR2 FQGTGA. V shed 2 bases, J shed 8 bases, and the junction held 3 bases outside the gene matches. CDR3 region: CASSLGLAGAYEQFF. The CDR3 region has the DNA TGTGCCAGCAGCTTAGGACTAGCGGGAGCCTATGAGCAGTTCTTC.

This clonotype was found many times. The DNA of the CDR3 is TGTGCCAGCAGCTTAGGGACTAGCGGGAGGGGAGATACGCAGTATTTT. This encodes CASSLGTSGRGDTQYF. The chain is built from TRBV7-3 and TRBJ2-3, with 16 bases aligning to TRBD2. From germline, CDR1 is SGHTA and CDR2 FQGTGA. J lost 5 bases, V lost 2 bases, and 1 base had no gene match. CDR3 size: 16 residues.

Worth noting for this clonotype: This may be a read error, as it is one base from a much larger clone. The genes are TRBV6-1 and TRBJ1-2; no clear D gene. This CDR3 contains 13 residues. Germline V lookup: CDR1 MNHNS, CDR2 SASEGT. The CDR3 protein is CAGSPGVWRGYTF. CDR3 DNA sequence: TGTGCCGGCAGTCCCGGTGTCTGGCGTGGCTACACCTTC.

Ten or more counts support this clonotype. This sequence joins TRBV20-1 and TRBJ2-7; D remains unclear. The CDR3 consists of 12 residues. The germline CDR1 and CDR2 sequences are DFQATT and SNEGSKA (reference sequence). The V end lost 3 bases, the J end lost 2 bases, and 8 bases lay between the germline ends. The CDR3 sequence is CSARSSPYEQYF. The CDR3 coding sequence is TGCAGTGCTAGGTCCAGCCCCTACGAGCAGTACTTC.

This clonotype was observed at least ten times. The CDR3 nucleotides read TGTGCCAGCAGACCTAACACCGGGGAGCTGTTTTTT. It codes for CASRPNTGELFF. The chain couples TRBV6-1 to TRBJ2-2; D call uncertain. Germline CDR1 and CDR2: MNHNS and SASEGT. V lost 6 bases and J lost 2, with 4 bases in between. CDR3 length: 12 residues.

The rearrangement links TRBV6-5 to TRBJ2-7, with TRBD2 identical over 15 bases. Germline V lookup: CDR1 MNHEY, CDR2 SVGAGI. This CDR3 has 15 amino acids. The trim removed 4 bases at V and 5 bases at J, leaving 3 bases unmatched. The CDR3: CASSFGTSGRNEQYF. For the CDR3, the DNA is TGTGCCAGCAGTTTTGGGACTAGCGGGAGGAACGAGCAGTACTTC.

This clonotype was recorded many times. The CDR3 region has the DNA TGTGCCAGCAGCCTGCGACAGGGTGGGAACGAGCAGTACTTC. This gives the protein CASSLRQGGNEQYF. V and J are TRBV11-2 and TRBJ2-7; 7 positions agree with TRBD1. There are 14 residues in the CDR3. With V trimmed by 5 bases and J by 5 bases, 9 bases remained unmatched. CDR1 SGHAT and CDR2 FQNNGV come from the germline V gene.